The clone carrying this T cell receptor beta chain was observed a handful of times. MiXCR, applied by TCRdb to the reads, yields one record per CDR3 protein. In the table there are around 280,000 distinct CDR3 sequences, about 8.8% of which are singletons. The sample is drawn from a study of T cell repertoires in cytomegalovirus infection. For the study at large: Through public TCR beta signatures, both CMV infection and matching HLA type were indicated.

Between the trimmed V and J ends, which lost 4 bases and 0 bases, there was a span of 8 bases. Germline CDR1 and CDR2: SQVTM and ANQGSEA. The length of the CDR3 is 13 residues. Sequenced sample: PBMCs. The chain has TRBV29-1 and TRBJ2-3, with D hard to call. The clonotype comes from a human donor in good health (CMV status not recorded). Some clones in this sample may be carry-over from other donors' samples. The CDR3 DNA follows: TGCAGCGTTGTACCAAGAAGCACAGATACGCAGTATTTT. This translates into CSVVPRSTDTQYF.